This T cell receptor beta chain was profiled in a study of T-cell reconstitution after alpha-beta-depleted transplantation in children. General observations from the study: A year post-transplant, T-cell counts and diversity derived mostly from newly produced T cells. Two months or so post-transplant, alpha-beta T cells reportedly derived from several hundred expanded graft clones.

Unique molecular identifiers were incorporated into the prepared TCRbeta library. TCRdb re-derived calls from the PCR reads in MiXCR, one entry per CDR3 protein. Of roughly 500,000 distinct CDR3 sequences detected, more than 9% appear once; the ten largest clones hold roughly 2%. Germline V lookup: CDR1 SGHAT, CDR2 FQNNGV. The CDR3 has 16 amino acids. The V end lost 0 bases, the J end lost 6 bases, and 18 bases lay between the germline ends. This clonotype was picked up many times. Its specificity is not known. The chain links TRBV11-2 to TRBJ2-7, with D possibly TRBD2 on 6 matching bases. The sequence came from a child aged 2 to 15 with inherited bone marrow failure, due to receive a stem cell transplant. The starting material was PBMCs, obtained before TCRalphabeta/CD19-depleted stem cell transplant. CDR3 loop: CASSLDPRAGWGEQYF. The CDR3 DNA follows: TGTGCCAGCAGCTTAGACCCCAGGGCGGGGTGGGGCGAGCAGTACTTC.